This entry lists 6 T cell receptor beta chains sequenced from one sample in a study of blood T cell repertoires in COVID-19. Some clones are missing from TCRdb's copy, which holds only in-frame ones; the method was immunoSEQ multiplex PCR. The profile covers some 250,000 clones, with approximately 86% appearing a single time and less than 4% taken by the ten largest. The specimen sequenced was peripheral blood. These receptors were obtained from a young woman who had recovered from COVID-19.

V gene TRBV18 combines with J gene TRBJ1-5; the D is unclear. Trimming took 4 bases from V and 7 from J, leaving 11 bases between them. This CDR3 has 13 residues. Germline loops: CDR1 KGHSH, CDR2 LQKENI. The CDR3 loop reads CASSREQAQPQHF. In DNA, the CDR3 is TGTGCCAGCTCACGTGAGCAGGCCCAGCCCCAGCATTTT.

The genes are TRBV15 and TRBJ1-6; 7 bases map to TRBD1. This CDR3 has 14 amino acids. The junction had 3 bases not matched to a gene; V was cut back by 3 bases and J by 7 bases. Germline loops: CDR1 LNHNV, CDR2 YYDKDF (reference sequence). CDR3 coding DNA: TGTGCCACCAGCAGTCCGGGACAGAATTCACCCCTCCACTTT. It specifies CATSSPGQNSPLHF.

The chain carries TRBV10-1 and TRBJ1-1; D not resolved. From germline, CDR1 is WNHNN and CDR2 SYGVQD (reference sequence). This CDR3 has 12 residues. The V and J ends lost 3 bases and 5 bases respectively, with 7 bases between them. This CDR3 reads CASSEGRTEAFF. The DNA of the CDR3 is TGCGCCAGCAGTGAAGGGAGGACTGAAGCTTTCTTT.

The V and J genes are TRBV5-1 and TRBJ2-1; D not certain. Trimming cost V 5 bases and J 5 bases, with 14 bases left between them. This CDR3 is built from 14 residues. The germline V gene has CDR1 SGHRS and CDR2 YFSETQ. The CDR3 reads CASRQAILNNEQFF. In nucleotides, the CDR3 is TGCGCCAGCAGGCAGGCCATTCTGAACAATGAGCAGTTCTTC.

The rearrangement uses TRBV5-6 and TRBJ1-2; 7 nucleotides align to TRBD1. J gave up 6 bases and V 4 bases, and 9 bases lay outside the gene matches. This CDR3 contains 14 residues. Germline V gene data show CDR1 as SGHDT and CDR2 as YYEEEE. The CDR3 coding sequence is TGTGCCAGCAGCCTCGACAGGGTGGGCCATGGCTACACCTTC. Its translation is CASSLDRVGHGYTF.

Notes on this clone: Other nucleotide sequences from this sample produce the same CDR3. J is TRBJ1-4 and V is TRBV5-1; tentatively, D is TRBD1 (5 bases). V was cut by 7 bases and J by 0 bases, with 13 bases left in between. The CDR3 extends over 15 amino acids. Germline CDR1 reads SGHRS; CDR2 reads YFSETQ. The CDR3 DNA follows: TGCGCCAGCTCAGACGAAGGGGCAACTAATGAAAAACTGTTTTTT. Amino acids: CASSDEGATNEKLFF.